This record concerns one T cell receptor (beta chain) sequence. These data are taken from a study of monozygotic twins with inflammatory bowel disease. With no T cell sorting beforehand, total RNA was isolated from whole blood. TCRdb reprocessed the 5' RACE reads; each CDR3 protein has one entry and no DNA is given. The sample's table shows 400,000 to 500,000 distinct CDR3 sequences. The CDR3 covers 16 residues. Germline CDR1 reads SGHRS; CDR2 reads YFSETQ. The TCR was taken from a human donor with ulcerative colitis or Crohn's disease, or a healthy co-twin of an affected twin (not recorded which). This chain links TRBV5-1 with TRBJ2-1; the D gene TCRdb calls, TRBD2, cannot be checked with no DNA. Source material: blood. Here the CDR3 reads CASSPVAGGSYNEQFF. The whole variable domain, remainder taken from reference TRBV5-1 and TRBJ2-1, is KAGVTQTPRYLIKTRGQQVTLSCSPISGHRSVSWYQQTPGQGLQFLFEYFSETQRNKGNFPGRFSGRQFSNSRSEMNVSTLELGDSALYLCASSPVAGGSYNEQFFGPGTRLTVL.